This entry concerns a single TCR beta chain. Its antigen is unidentified. This sample was included in a study of PD-1 blockade in classical Hodgkin lymphoma. Germline trimming cut 5 bases from V and 3 bases from J; bases unmatched to any gene: 13. The CDR3 covers 16 residues. Germline assignment: CDR1 SGHTA and CDR2 FQGNSA. Study-wide points: Healthy donors reportedly exceeded newly diagnosed patients in baseline TCR diversity.

Clones were sequenced by immunoSEQ multiplex PCR, and TCRdb holds only the in-frame ones, with some missing. The sample has about 75,000 clones, under 95% seen once; the top ten hold 6.5% to 8%. Exposure to brentuximab vedotin varied, and each patient had relapsed following autologous stem cell transplantation. The sequence was obtained from a human donor with classical Hodgkin lymphoma. The material was peripheral blood mononuclear cells (PBMCs), obtained at baseline. The chain has TRBV7-2 and TRBJ2-7, with TRBD2 matching 7 bases. The CDR3 DNA follows: TGTGCCAGCAGCCCCGTCCGGGCGGGAGCCCACTACGAGCAGTACTTC. Protein product: CASSPVRAGAHYEQYF.